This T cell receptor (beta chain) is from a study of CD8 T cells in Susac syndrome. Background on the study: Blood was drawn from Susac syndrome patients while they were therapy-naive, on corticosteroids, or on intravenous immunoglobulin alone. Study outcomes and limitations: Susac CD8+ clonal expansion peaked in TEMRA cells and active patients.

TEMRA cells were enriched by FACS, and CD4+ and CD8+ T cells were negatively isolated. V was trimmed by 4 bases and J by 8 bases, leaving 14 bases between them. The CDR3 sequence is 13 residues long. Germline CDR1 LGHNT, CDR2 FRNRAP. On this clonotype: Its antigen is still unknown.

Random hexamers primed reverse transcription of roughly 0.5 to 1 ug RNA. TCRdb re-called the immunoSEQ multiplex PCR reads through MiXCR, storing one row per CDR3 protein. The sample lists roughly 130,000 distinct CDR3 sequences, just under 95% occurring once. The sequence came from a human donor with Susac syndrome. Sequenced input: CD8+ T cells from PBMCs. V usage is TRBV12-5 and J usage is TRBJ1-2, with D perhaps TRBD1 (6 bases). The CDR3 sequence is CASGSGAWRGYTF. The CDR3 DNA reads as TGTGCTAGTGGTTCGGGGGCCTGGCGGGGCTACACCTTC. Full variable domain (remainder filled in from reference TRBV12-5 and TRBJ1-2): DARVTQTPRHKVTEMGQEVTMRCQPILGHNTVFWYRQTMMQGLELLAYFRNRAPLDDSGMPKDRFSAEMPDATLATLKIQPSEPRDSAVYFCASGSGAWRGYTFGSGTRLTVV.